These 16 T cell receptor beta chains share one sample of origin, sequenced in a study of blood T cell repertoires in COVID-19. Clones were sequenced by immunoSEQ multiplex PCR, and TCRdb holds only the in-frame ones, with some missing. The sample consists of 200,000 to 250,000 clones, 84% of them appearing once. The sequencing input was peripheral blood. Every receptor here comes from a woman aged 80 or over with active or convalescent COVID-19.

The DNA of the CDR3 is TGTGCCAGCAGCCCAGCATTTACCGGGACTAGCGGGAAAAGCTCCTACAATGAGCAGTTCTTC. Translated: CASSPAFTGTSGKSSYNEQFF. This chain uses TRBV7-6 with TRBJ2-1; TRBD2 matches at 13 bases. This CDR3 spans 21 amino acids. Germline trimming cut 5 bases from V and 0 bases from J; bases unmatched to any gene: 16. CDR1 and CDR2 (germline): SGHVS, FNYEAQ.

The chain uses TRBV6-5 and TRBJ2-7; TRBD2 agrees at 9 bases. Germline CDR1 MNHEY, CDR2 SVGAGI. With 10 bases clipped from V and 4 bases from J, the junction kept 14 bases outside the gene matches. The CDR3 spans 15 residues. The CDR3 sequence: CAIKLAGLGDYEQYF. The CDR3, as DNA: TGTGCCATCAAACTAGCGGGCCTTGGGGATTACGAGCAGTACTTC.

The chain recombines TRBV18 with TRBJ2-5; D perhaps matches TRBD2 (6 bases). This CDR3 spans 14 amino acids. CDR1 KGHSH and CDR2 LQKENI come from the germline V gene. V shed 5 bases and J shed 2 bases, with 12 bases lying between them. CDR3 amino acids: CASSASGVQETQYF. CDR3 in DNA: TGTGCCAGCTCAGCCTCGGGAGTGCAAGAGACCCAGTACTTC.

This clone was seen just once. The rearrangement joins TRBV18 to TRBJ2-1; 11 bases agree with TRBD2. CDR1 and CDR2 (germline): KGHSH, LQKENI. The CDR3 runs 16 residues. V was pared by 3 bases and J by 8 bases, with 9 bases of the junction left unmatched. The CDR3 coding sequence is TGTGCCAGCTCACCCGTAGCGGGGGGGCGGCCCGATGAGCAGTTCTTC. Translated: CASSPVAGGRPDEQFF.

This clone was counted once. This chain connects TRBV6-6 to TRBJ1-5, with D hard to call. Per germline, CDR1 MNHNY and CDR2 SVGAGI (reference sequence). The CDR3 extends over 14 amino acids. Trimming shortened V by 6 bases and J by 0 bases, and 9 bases separated the two germline ends. Written as DNA, the CDR3 is TGTGCCAGCAGATCAGAATTTAGCAATCAGCCCCAGCATTTT. It is translated as CASRSEFSNQPQHF.

The J gene is TRBJ2-3, the V gene TRBV10-3; TRBD2 aligns across 12 bases. The CDR3 length is 16 residues. Per the germline V gene, CDR1 is ENHRY and CDR2 is SYGVKD. With V trimmed by 2 bases and J by 7 bases, 7 bases remained unmatched. The CDR3 DNA reads as TGTGCCATCAGTGAGCTAAGGACTAGCGGGACTCATACGCAGTATTTT. Translated: CAISELRTSGTHTQYF.

This chain links TRBV19 with TRBJ2-3, with 13 nucleotides matching TRBD2. The V gene end was trimmed by 6 bases and the J gene end by 3 bases; junction bases not matched to a gene: 9. There are 17 residues in the CDR3. Germline V gene lookup returns CDR1 LNHDA and CDR2 SQIVND (reference sequence). For the CDR3, the DNA is TGTGCCAGTAGCAGTCTGAGGACTAGCGGGAGTACAGATACGCAGTATTTT. Translation: CASSSLRTSGSTDTQYF.

This clone was recorded once. The rearrangement joins TRBV12-5 to TRBJ1-1, with 8 bases identical to TRBD1. Trimming cost V 1 base and J 8 bases; bases outside gene matches: 0. The length of the CDR3 is 12 residues. CDR1 LGHNT and CDR2 FRNRAP come from the germline V gene. CDR3 DNA: TGTGCTAGTGGTTTGGGGACAGGGGAAGCTTTCTTT. Its translation: CASGLGTGEAFF.

The genes are TRBV5-8 and TRBJ2-3, with a possible D match to TRBD1 (5 bases). The V gene lost 1 base and the J gene lost 3 bases, with 9 bases spanning the gap. The CDR3 consists of 14 residues. The germline V gene encodes CDR1 SGHTS and CDR2 YDEGEE. The CDR3 is CASSLRQGTDTQYF. The CDR3, as DNA: TGTGCCAGCAGCTTGAGGCAGGGAACAGATACGCAGTATTTT.

The CDR3 spells CASSQDRQGANNEQFF. CDR3 DNA sequence: TGTGCCAGCAGCCAAGACCGGCAGGGGGCCAACAATGAGCAGTTCTTC. This chain connects TRBV4-2 to TRBJ2-1; the match to TRBD1 covers 8 bases. Trimming took 0 bases from V and 5 from J; bases not matched to a gene: 6. This CDR3 has 16 amino acids. Germline V lookup: CDR1 LGHNA, CDR2 YNFKEQ.

This clone is a singleton in its sample. The V gene is TRBV9, the J gene TRBJ2-1; 12 bases fit TRBD2. From germline, CDR1 is SGDLS and CDR2 YYNGEE. V lost 4 bases to trimming and J lost 7 bases; unmatched junction nucleotides: 12. CDR3 length: 17 residues. CDR3 nucleotides: TGTGCCAGCAGCCCCGACCGACTAGCGGGAGTAGATAATGAGCAGTTCTTC. Translating gives CASSPDRLAGVDNEQFF.

This sequence joins TRBV13 and TRBJ2-7; perhaps TRBD2 as D (6 bases). Trimming took 6 bases from V and 1 from J, leaving 16 bases between them. Germline V gene lookup returns CDR1 PRHDT and CDR2 FYEKMQ (reference sequence). The CDR3 is made up of 15 amino acids. The CDR3 sequence is CASRRFRDSSYEQYF. In nucleotides, the CDR3 is TGTGCCAGCAGGCGGTTCCGGGACTCTTCCTACGAGCAGTACTTC.

The genes are TRBV11-3 and TRBJ2-7, with 7 nucleotides matching TRBD2. The J segment lost 0 bases and the V segment lost 8 bases, leaving 7 bases of the junction unmatched. Germline lookup yields CDR1 SGHNT and CDR2 YENEEA. The CDR3 consists of 14 residues. CDR3 nucleotide sequence: TGTGCCAGCGAACGCGGGGGTAGCTCCTACGAGCAGTACTTC. Translation: CASERGGSSYEQYF.

Only a few counts were recorded for this clone. V gene TRBV27 combines with J gene TRBJ1-1; 10 bases are shared with TRBD1. This CDR3 contains 15 residues. With V trimmed by 3 bases and J by 7 bases, 8 bases remained unmatched. Germline V lookup: CDR1 MNHEY, CDR2 SMNVEV (reference sequence). CDR3 in amino acids: CASSFLRDRGLEAFF. The CDR3 DNA reads as TGTGCCAGCAGTTTTCTCCGGGACAGGGGACTTGAAGCTTTCTTT.

V is TRBV5-6 and J is TRBJ1-3, with D tentatively TRBD1 (6 bases). The germline V gene has CDR1 SGHDT and CDR2 YYEEEE. The V end was cut by 2 bases, the J end by 4 bases, with 13 bases between. The CDR3 is 15 amino acids. The CDR3 DNA reads as TGTGCCAGCAGCTTAACAGGGCGAACGGGAAACACCATATATTTT. The encoded protein is CASSLTGRTGNTIYF.

The chain is built from TRBV19 and TRBJ2-3; 10 bases map to TRBD2. The junction had 9 bases not matched to a gene; V was cut back by 2 bases and J by 4 bases. Germline V gene lookup returns CDR1 LNHDA and CDR2 SQIVND (reference sequence). CDR3 length: 17 residues. In nucleotides, the CDR3 is TGTGCCAGTAGTATAAGGCCAGCGGGAGGGCCTTCAGATACGCAGTATTTT. It is translated as CASSIRPAGGPSDTQYF. Based on the CDR3 plus reference TRBV19 and TRBJ2-3, the full variable domain is DGGITQSPKYLFRKEGQNVTLSCEQNLNHDAMYWYRQDPGQGLRLIYYSQIVNDFQKGDIAEGYSVSREKKESFPLTVTSAQKNPTAFYLCASSIRPAGGPSDTQYFGPGTRLTVL.